This T cell receptor beta chain was obtained from a study of neurological immune-mediated disorders. This clonotype has ten or more counts. The antigen is undetermined. The cDNA was produced through 5'RACE with 10-nucleotide random UMIs. A single record per CDR3 protein comes from TCRdb applying MiXCR to the 5' RACE reads. The table records about 14,000 distinct CDR3 sequences, 13% of them present only once. General study results and limits: Falling below healthy controls, multiple sclerosis showed the least TCR clonal expansion, while HTLV-1-associated myelopathy showed the most. Because no CDR3 amino acid sequences were shared across subjects by expanded clones, private repertoires were suggested in all groups.

CDR1 and CDR2 from the germline V gene are SEHNR and FQNEAQ (reference sequence). The CDR3 length is 17 residues. V gave up 5 bases and J gave up 0 bases; unmatched junction bases: 10. The sorted libraries started from around 1 million CD4+ or CD8+ T cells. The sequenced sample consisted of CD8+ T cells from blood. The clonotype originates from a female donor with HTLV-1-associated myelopathy (HAM/TSP). The chain recombines TRBV7-9 with TRBJ2-4; 7 nucleotides align to TRBD2. The CDR3 bases are TGTGCCAGCAGCACCCTGGGGGGGGGAATAGCCAAAAACATTCAGTACTTC. It is translated as CASSTLGGGIAKNIQYF.